These 10 T cell receptor beta chains came from one sample sequenced in a study of patients and donors after allogeneic stem cell transplantation. One entry per CDR3 protein results from TCRdb running MiXCR on the RT-PCR reads. The sample has about 960,000 distinct CDR3 sequences; over 15% are singletons. The sample was blood, either unsorted or a sorted T cell fraction (not recorded which). The origin of the receptors is a human donor who was either an allogeneic HSCT recipient or a stem cell or donor lymphocyte infusion donor (not recorded which). It is not recorded whose cells these are; they may come from a transplant donor.

This clonotype was seen only a few times. V is TRBV12-3 or TRBV12-4 and J is TRBJ2-7; 8 bases match TRBD2. Losses at the gene ends were 3 bases for V and 5 bases for J; bases not matched to a gene: 9. The CDR3 runs to 15 residues. The chain's CDR3 is CASSFFSGSVHEQYF. The CDR3, as DNA: TGTGCCAGCAGTTTTTTCAGCGGGAGTGTCCACGAGCAGTACTTC.

This chain connects TRBV10-3 to TRBJ2-3; TRBD1 aligns across 7 bases. Germline V gene sequence: CDR1 ENHRY, CDR2 SYGVKD. J was trimmed by 1 base and V by 10 bases; bases with no gene match: 23. This CDR3 contains 19 residues. The CDR3 sequence is CATTLNRGPLGTGTDTQYF. CDR3 coding DNA: TGTGCCACGACGTTAAACAGGGGCCCGTTGGGGACGGGCACAGATACGCAGTATTTT.

This clonotype was counted only a few times. The rearrangement links TRBV29-1 to TRBJ2-7, with TRBD1 matching 9 bases. Germline CDR1 SQVTM, CDR2 ANQGSEA. The CDR3 consists of 14 residues. With V trimmed by 6 bases and J by 2 bases, 8 bases remained unmatched. The CDR3 DNA reads as TGCAGCGTAAAAACCGGGACAGGGCCCTACGAGCAGTACTTC. Translation gives CSVKTGTGPYEQYF.

This clonotype showed up just a few times. The chain recombines TRBV29-1 with TRBJ2-5, with 8 nucleotides matching TRBD1. Germline assignment: CDR1 SQVTM and CDR2 ANQGSEA. The junction had 7 bases not matched to a gene; V was cut back by 6 bases and J by 4 bases. This CDR3 region has 13 residues. The CDR3 loop reads CSVPKQGGETQYF. The DNA for the CDR3 is TGCAGCGTGCCGAAACAGGGGGGAGAGACCCAGTACTTC. Based on the CDR3 plus reference TRBV29-1 and TRBJ2-5, the full variable domain is SAVISQKPSRDICQRGTSLTIQCQVDSQVTMMFWYRQQPGQSLTLIATANQGSEATYESGFVIDKFPISRPNLTFSTLTVSNMSPEDSSIYLCSVPKQGGETQYFGPGTRLLVL.

The rearrangement links TRBV5-1 to TRBJ2-1; 14 positions agree with TRBD2. The CDR3 contains 19 residues. V shed 0 bases and J 6 bases; nucleotides not matched to a gene: 11. Germline V gene lookup returns CDR1 SGHRS and CDR2 YFSETQ. The CDR3 region is CASSLGGTSGSVSSNEQFF. In nucleotides, the CDR3 is TGCGCCAGCAGCTTGGGTGGGACTAGCGGGAGTGTATCATCCAATGAGCAGTTCTTC.

Many counts were recorded for this clonotype. The rearrangement uses TRBV25-1 and TRBJ2-3, with D maybe TRBD2 (5 bases). Germline V lookup: CDR1 MGHDK, CDR2 SYGVNS. The CDR3 consists of 15 residues. Trimming pared 6 bases from V and 4 bases from J, leaving 17 bases between. CDR3 sequence reads: CASSLGAVKSDTQYF. CDR3 sequence (DNA): TGTGCCAGCAGCCTGGGAGCGGTAAAATCAGATACGCAGTATTTT.

The chain has TRBV28 and TRBJ1-5; D uncertain. V lost 8 bases, J lost 3 bases, and 11 bases lay in between. The CDR3 totals 13 residues. CDR1 is MDHEN, CDR2 SYDVKM, per germline. The CDR3 loop is CASLGSANQPQHF. CDR3 coding DNA: TGTGCCAGCTTAGGGAGTGCCAATCAGCCCCAGCATTTT. Together with reference TRBV28 and TRBJ1-5, the CDR3 gives the full variable domain: DVKVTQSSRYLVKRTGEKVFLECVQDMDHENMFWYRQDPGLGLRLIYFSYDVKMKEKGDIPEGYSVSREKKERFSLILESASTNQTSMYLCASLGSANQPQHFGDGTRLSIL.

Ten or more counts support this clonotype. The chain joins TRBV12-3 or TRBV12-4 to TRBJ1-5; D is unresolved. This CDR3 spans 12 amino acids. V shed 2 bases and J shed 5 bases, with 4 bases lying between them. The CDR3 loop reads CASSLNDQPQHF. In nucleotides, the CDR3 is TGTGCCAGCAGTTTAAACGATCAGCCCCAGCATTTT.

This clonotype was detected a few times. The rearrangement joins TRBV5-1 to TRBJ2-1; D gene ambiguous. Germline CDR1 is SGHRS and CDR2 is YFSETQ. This CDR3 has 12 residues. V lost 4 bases, J lost 6 bases, and 8 bases lay in between. CDR3 residues: CASSQLGNEQFF. CDR3 sequence (DNA): TGCGCCAGCAGCCAGTTGGGCAATGAGCAGTTCTTC.

The chain recombines TRBV7-9 with TRBJ2-7; 7 bases match TRBD1. Looked up from germline, CDR1 is SEHNR and CDR2 is FQNEAQ (reference sequence). V shed 6 bases, J shed 5 bases, and the junction held 10 bases outside the gene matches. The CDR3 consists of 14 residues. The CDR3 coding sequence is TGTGCCAGCAGACAGGCAGGGGGAGTCCACGAGCAGTACTTC. Its translation is CASRQAGGVHEQYF.